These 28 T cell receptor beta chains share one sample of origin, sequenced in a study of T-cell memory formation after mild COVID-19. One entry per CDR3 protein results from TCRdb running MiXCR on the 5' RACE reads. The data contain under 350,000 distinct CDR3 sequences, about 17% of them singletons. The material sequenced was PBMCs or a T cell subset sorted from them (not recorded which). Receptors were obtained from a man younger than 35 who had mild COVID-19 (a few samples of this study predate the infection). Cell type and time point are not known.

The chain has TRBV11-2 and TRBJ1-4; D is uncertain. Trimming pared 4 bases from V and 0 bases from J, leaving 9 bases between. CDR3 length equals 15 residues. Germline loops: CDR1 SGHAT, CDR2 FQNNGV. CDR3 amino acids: CASSSWAATNEKLFF. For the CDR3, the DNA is TGTGCCAGCAGCTCTTGGGCAGCAACTAATGAAAAACTGTTTTTT.

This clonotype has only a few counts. Here the CDR3 reads CASSQGVYNEQFF. The CDR3 region has the DNA TGCGCCAGCAGCCAAGGGGTTTACAATGAGCAGTTCTTC. The chain carries TRBV4-1 and TRBJ2-1, with unresolved D. Deletions cut 1 base from V and 4 bases from J, with 5 bases between. The CDR3 extends over 13 amino acids. Germline V gives CDR1 MGHRA, CDR2 YSYEKL.

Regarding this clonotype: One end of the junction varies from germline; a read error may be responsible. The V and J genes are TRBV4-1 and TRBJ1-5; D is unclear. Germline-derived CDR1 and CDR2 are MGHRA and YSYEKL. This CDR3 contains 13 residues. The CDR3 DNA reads TGCGCCAGCGGCCAGGATGGGAATCAGCCCCAGCATTTT. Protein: CASGQDGNQPQHF.

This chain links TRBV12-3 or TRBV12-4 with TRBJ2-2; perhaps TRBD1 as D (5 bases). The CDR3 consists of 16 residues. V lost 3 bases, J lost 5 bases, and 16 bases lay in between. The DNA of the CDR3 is TGTGCCAGCAGTTTTGGTGGGAACAGGAAGACCGGGGAGCTGTTTTTT. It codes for CASSFGGNRKTGELFF.

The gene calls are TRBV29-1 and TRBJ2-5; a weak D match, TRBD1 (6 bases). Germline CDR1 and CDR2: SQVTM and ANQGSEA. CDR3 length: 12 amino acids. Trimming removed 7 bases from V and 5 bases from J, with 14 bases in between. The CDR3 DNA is TGCAGCGCTGAGGGGCAGGGGGAGACCCAGTACTTC. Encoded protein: CSAEGQGETQYF. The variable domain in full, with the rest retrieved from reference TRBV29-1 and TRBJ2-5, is SAVISQKPSRDICQRGTSLTIQCQVDSQVTMMFWYRQQPGQSLTLIATANQGSEATYESGFVIDKFPISRPNLTFSTLTVSNMSPEDSSIYLCSAEGQGETQYFGPGTRLLVL.

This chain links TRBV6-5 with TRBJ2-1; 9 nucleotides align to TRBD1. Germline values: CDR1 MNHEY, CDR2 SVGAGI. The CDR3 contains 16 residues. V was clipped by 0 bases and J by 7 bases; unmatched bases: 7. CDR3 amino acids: CASSYSGTGLGNEQFF. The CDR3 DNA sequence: TGTGCCAGCAGTTACTCGGGGACAGGGCTCGGTAATGAGCAGTTCTTC.

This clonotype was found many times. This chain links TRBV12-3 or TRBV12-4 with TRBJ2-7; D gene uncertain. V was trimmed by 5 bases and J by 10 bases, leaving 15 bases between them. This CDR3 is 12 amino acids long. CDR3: CASSGPGTAQYF. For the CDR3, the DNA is TGTGCCAGCAGTGGGCCCGGTACAGCCCAGTACTTC.

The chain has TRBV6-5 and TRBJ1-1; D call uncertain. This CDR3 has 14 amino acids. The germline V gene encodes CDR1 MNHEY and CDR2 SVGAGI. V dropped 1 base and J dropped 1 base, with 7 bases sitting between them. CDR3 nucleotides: TGTGCCAGCAGTTACTATTACGGGAACACTGAAGCTTTCTTT. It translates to CASSYYYGNTEAFF.

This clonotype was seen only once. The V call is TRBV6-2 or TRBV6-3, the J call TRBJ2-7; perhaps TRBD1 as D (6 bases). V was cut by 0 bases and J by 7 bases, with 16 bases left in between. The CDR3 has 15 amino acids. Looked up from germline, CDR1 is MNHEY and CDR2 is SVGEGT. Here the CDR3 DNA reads TGTGCCAGCAGTTACTCGATCGACAGGCCGAAGGAGCAGTACGTC. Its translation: CASSYSIDRPKEQYV.

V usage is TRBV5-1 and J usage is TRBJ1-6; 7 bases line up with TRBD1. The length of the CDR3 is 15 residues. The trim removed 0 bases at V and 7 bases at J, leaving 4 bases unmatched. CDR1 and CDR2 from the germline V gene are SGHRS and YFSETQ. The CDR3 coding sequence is TGCGCCAGCAGCTTGGGACAGGGAGCAAATTCACCCCTCCACTTT. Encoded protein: CASSLGQGANSPLHF. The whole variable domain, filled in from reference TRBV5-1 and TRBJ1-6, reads KAGVTQTPRYLIKTRGQQVTLSCSPISGHRSVSWYQQTPGQGLQFLFEYFSETQRNKGNFPGRFSGRQFSNSRSEMNVSTLELGDSALYLCASSLGQGANSPLHFGNGTRLTVT.

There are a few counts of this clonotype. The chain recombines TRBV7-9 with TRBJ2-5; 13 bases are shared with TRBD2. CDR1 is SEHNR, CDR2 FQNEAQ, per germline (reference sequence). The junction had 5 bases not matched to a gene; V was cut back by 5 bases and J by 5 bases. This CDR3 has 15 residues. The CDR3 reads CASSGTSGAVETQYF. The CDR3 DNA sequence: TGTGCCAGCAGCGGGACTAGCGGGGCCGTTGAGACCCAGTACTTC.

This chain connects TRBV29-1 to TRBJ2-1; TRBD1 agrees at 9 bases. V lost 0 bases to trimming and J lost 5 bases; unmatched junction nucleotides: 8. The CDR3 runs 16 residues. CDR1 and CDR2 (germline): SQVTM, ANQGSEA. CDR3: CSVEEALQGADNEQFF. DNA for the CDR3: TGCAGCGTTGAAGAGGCCTTACAGGGGGCCGACAATGAGCAGTTCTTC.

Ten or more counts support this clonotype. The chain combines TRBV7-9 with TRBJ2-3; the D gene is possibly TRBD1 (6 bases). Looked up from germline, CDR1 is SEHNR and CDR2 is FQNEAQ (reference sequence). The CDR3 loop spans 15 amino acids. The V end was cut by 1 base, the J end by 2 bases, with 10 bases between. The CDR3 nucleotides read TGTGCCAGCAGCTTAGGGGACACCTCCACAGATACGCAGTATTTT. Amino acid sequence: CASSLGDTSTDTQYF. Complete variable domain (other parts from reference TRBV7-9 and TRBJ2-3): DTGVSQNPRHKITKRGQNVTFRCDPISEHNRLYWYRQTLGQGPEFLTYFQNEAQLEKSRLLSDRFSAERPKGSFSTLEIQRTEQGDSAMYLCASSLGDTSTDTQYFGPGTRLTVL.

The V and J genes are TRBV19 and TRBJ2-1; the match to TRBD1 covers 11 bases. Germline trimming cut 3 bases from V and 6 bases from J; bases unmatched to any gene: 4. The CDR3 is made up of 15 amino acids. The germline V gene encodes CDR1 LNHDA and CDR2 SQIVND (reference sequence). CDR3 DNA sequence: TGTGCCAGTAGTATCGGACAGGGGGCCTCCAATGAGCAGTTCTTC. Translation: CASSIGQGASNEQFF. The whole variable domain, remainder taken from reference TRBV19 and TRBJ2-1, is DGGITQSPKYLFRKEGQNVTLSCEQNLNHDAMYWYRQDPGQGLRLIYYSQIVNDFQKGDIAEGYSVSREKKESFPLTVTSAQKNPTAFYLCASSIGQGASNEQFFGPGTRLTVL.

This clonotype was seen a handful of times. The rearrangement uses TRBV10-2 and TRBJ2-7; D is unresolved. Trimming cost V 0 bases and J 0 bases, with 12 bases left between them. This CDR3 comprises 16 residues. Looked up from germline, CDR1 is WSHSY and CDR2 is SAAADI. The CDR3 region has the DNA TGCGCCAGCAGTGAGTCCGGCGCTCACCGCTCCTACGAGCAGTACGTC. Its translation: CASSESGAHRSYEQYV.

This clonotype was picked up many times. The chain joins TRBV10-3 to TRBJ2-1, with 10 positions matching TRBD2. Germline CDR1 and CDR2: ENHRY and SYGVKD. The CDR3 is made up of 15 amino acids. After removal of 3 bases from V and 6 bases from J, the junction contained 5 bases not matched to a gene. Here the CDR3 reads CAISDLAGDGNEQFF. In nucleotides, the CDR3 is TGTGCCATCAGTGACCTAGCGGGGGACGGCAATGAGCAGTTCTTC.

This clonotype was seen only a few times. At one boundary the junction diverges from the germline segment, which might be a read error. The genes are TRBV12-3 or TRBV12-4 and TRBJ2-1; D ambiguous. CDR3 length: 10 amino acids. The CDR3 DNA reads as TGTGCCAGCAGTTTAGGTCCGGCAGTTTTC. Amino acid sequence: CASSLGPAVF.

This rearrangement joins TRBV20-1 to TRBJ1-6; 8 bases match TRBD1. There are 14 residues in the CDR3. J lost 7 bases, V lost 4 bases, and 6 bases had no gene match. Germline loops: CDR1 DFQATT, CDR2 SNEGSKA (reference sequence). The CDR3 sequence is CSATTGVGNSPLHF. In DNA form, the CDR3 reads TGCAGTGCTACGACAGGGGTGGGCAATTCACCCCTCCACTTT.

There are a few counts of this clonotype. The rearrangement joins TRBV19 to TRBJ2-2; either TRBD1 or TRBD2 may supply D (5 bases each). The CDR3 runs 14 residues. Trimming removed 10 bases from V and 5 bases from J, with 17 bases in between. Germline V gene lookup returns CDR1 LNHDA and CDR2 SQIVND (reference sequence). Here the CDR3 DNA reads TGTGCCACCCGGGACGCGGGCGAAACCGGGGAGCTGTTTTTT. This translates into CATRDAGETGELFF.

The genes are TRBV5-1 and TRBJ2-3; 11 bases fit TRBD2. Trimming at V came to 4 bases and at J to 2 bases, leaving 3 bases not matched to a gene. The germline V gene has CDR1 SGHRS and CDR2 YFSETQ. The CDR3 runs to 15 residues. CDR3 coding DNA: TGCGCCAGCAGCGAACTAGCGGGGGTCACAGATACGCAGTATTTT. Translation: CASSELAGVTDTQYF.

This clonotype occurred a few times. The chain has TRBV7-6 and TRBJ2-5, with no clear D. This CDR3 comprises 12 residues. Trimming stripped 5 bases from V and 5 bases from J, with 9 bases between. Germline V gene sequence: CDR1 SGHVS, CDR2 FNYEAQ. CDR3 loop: CASSPVLETQYF. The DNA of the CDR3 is TGTGCCAGCAGCCCCGTACTCGAGACCCAGTACTTC.

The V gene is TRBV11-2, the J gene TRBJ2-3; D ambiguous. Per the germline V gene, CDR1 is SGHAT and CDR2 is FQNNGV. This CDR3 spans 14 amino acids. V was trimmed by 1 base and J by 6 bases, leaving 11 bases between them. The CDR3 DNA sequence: TGTGCCAGCAGCTTAGGAAGCTTCAGGGATACGCAGTATTTT. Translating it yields CASSLGSFRDTQYF.

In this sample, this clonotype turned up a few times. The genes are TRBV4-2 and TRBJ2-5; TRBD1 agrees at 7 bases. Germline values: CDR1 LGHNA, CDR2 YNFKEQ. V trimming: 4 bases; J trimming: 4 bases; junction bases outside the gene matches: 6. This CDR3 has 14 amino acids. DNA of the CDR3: TGTGCCAGCAGCCCCCGGCAGGGGGTAGAGACCCAGTACTTC. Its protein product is CASSPRQGVETQYF.

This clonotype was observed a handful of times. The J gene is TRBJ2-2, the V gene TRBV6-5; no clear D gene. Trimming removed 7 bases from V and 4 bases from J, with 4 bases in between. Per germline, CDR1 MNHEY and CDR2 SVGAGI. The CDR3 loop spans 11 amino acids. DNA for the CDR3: TGTGCCAGCAAGGGCACCGGGGAGCTGTTTTTT. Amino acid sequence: CASKGTGELFF.

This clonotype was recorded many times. The CDR3 loop reads CASSVGAGTEAFF. In DNA, the CDR3 is TGTGCCAGCAGTGTGGGGGCGGGCACTGAAGCTTTCTTT. The chain carries TRBV2 and TRBJ1-1; possibly TRBD1 for D (6 bases). Germline CDR1 SNHLY, CDR2 FYNNEI. The CDR3 is 13 amino acids. V gave up 4 bases and J gave up 4 bases, with 10 bases separating them.

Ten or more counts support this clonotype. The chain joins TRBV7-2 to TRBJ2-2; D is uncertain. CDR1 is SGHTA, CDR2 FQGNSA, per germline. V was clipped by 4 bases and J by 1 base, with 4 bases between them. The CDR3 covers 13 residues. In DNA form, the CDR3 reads TGTGCCAGCAGCTCAAAGAACACCGGGGAGCTGTTTTTT. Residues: CASSSKNTGELFF.

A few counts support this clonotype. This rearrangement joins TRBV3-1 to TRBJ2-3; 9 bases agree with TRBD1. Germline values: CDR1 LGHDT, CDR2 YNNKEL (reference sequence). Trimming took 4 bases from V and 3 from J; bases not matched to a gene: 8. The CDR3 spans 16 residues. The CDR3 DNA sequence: TGTGCCAGCAGCCGATGGGGACAGGGAACAACAGATACGCAGTATTTT. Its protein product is CASSRWGQGTTDTQYF.

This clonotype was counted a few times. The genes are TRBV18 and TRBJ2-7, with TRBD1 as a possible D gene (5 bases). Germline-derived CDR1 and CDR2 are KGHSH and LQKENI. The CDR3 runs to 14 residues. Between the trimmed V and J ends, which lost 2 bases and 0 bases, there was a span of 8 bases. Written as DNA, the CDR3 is TGTGCCAGCTCACCAAGGGGCACCTCCTACGAGCAGTACTTC. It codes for CASSPRGTSYEQYF.